The 25 T cell receptor beta chains below all came from one sample that was sequenced in a study of shared clonotypes between healthy human individuals. Method: immunoSEQ multiplex PCR; TCRdb's copy keeps in-frame clones and lacks some. The top ten clones hold 1.1% of a sample with just over 2,000,000 clones, approximately 94% of them seen once. Naive CD8 populations comprised CD45RO-negative cells positively selected for CCR7, excluding terminally differentiated effector memory CD45RA+ cells. Sequencing was performed on naive CD8+ T cells sorted from blood. Receptors were obtained from a young man in good health.

The V gene is TRBV7-9, the J gene TRBJ2-7, with D tentatively TRBD1 or TRBD2 (5 bases each). This CDR3 comprises 17 residues. The V end lost 5 bases, the J end lost 2 bases, and 22 bases lay between the germline ends. Germline V CDR1 and CDR2: SEHNR, FQNEAQ (reference sequence). This CDR3 is CASSVPLSGTGTYEQYF. The CDR3 nucleotides are TGTGCCAGCAGCGTTCCCCTCTCCGGGACGGGGACCTACGAGCAGTACTTC.

The chain links TRBV5-1 to TRBJ2-7; 11 nucleotides match TRBD2. This CDR3 has 15 amino acids. V trimming: 2 bases; J trimming: 6 bases; junction bases outside the gene matches: 7. In germline, CDR1 is SGHRS, CDR2 YFSETQ. CDR3: CASSLSLSGRAEQYF. CDR3 DNA: TGCGCCAGCAGCTTATCCCTTAGCGGGAGGGCCGAGCAGTACTTC.

J is TRBJ1-1 and V is TRBV11-1; TRBD1 might be the D (6 bases). The CDR3 loop spans 13 amino acids. Germline CDR1 reads SGHAT; CDR2 reads FQDESV (reference sequence). CDR3 DNA sequence: TGTGCGTCGGGGGGCCTCATGAACACTGAAGCTTTCTTT. It codes for CASGGLMNTEAFF.

This chain uses TRBV6-6 with TRBJ1-1; D perhaps matches TRBD1 (6 bases). Germline V gene sequence: CDR1 MNHNY, CDR2 SVGAGI (reference sequence). The germline V and J ends were trimmed by 7 bases and 6 bases, with 15 bases remaining between them. This CDR3 has 13 amino acids. The CDR3 DNA follows: TGTGCCAGCATCGGGGGGCTTGTCGCTGAAGCTTTCTTT. This gives the protein CASIGGLVAEAFF.

The chain couples TRBV12-5 to TRBJ2-7, with D hard to call. Germline CDR1 reads LGHNT; CDR2 reads FRNRAP. Deletions cut 0 bases from V and 3 bases from J, with 12 bases between. This CDR3 is built from 15 residues. The CDR3 DNA follows: TGTGCTAGTGGTTTGGTATTATCTGGATTCTACGAGCAGTACTTC. This translates into CASGLVLSGFYEQYF. Full variable domain (rest looked up from reference TRBV12-5 and TRBJ2-7): DARVTQTPRHKVTEMGQEVTMRCQPILGHNTVFWYRQTMMQGLELLAYFRNRAPLDDSGMPKDRFSAEMPDATLATLKIQPSEPRDSAVYFCASGLVLSGFYEQYFGPGTRLTVT.

The gene calls are TRBV4-3 and TRBJ2-5; D perhaps matches TRBD1 (6 bases). CDR3 length: 15 residues. The germline gives CDR1 LGHNA, CDR2 YSLEER. Trimming removed 1 base at V and 7 bases at J, with 16 bases between. CDR3 amino acids: CASSQVPTGLGTQYF. In DNA form, the CDR3 reads TGCGCCAGCAGCCAAGTCCCGACAGGTCTCGGGACCCAGTACTTC.

The chain combines TRBV28 with TRBJ1-4; no clear D gene. The CDR3 is made up of 16 amino acids. V shed 8 bases and J shed 9 bases, with 25 bases lying between them. Germline loops: CDR1 MDHEN, CDR2 SYDVKM. The CDR3: CASRSREYGELKKLFF. CDR3 DNA sequence: TGTGCCAGCCGTTCAAGGGAATACGGTGAATTGAAAAAACTGTTTTTT. Complete variable domain (other parts from reference TRBV28 and TRBJ1-4): DVKVTQSSRYLVKRTGEKVFLECVQDMDHENMFWYRQDPGLGLRLIYFSYDVKMKEKGDIPEGYSVSREKKERFSLILESASTNQTSMYLCASRSREYGELKKLFFGSGTQLSVL.

The rearrangement uses TRBV9 and TRBJ2-1, with 7 nucleotides matching TRBD1. Germline values: CDR1 SGDLS, CDR2 YYNGEE. This CDR3 has 13 amino acids. J was trimmed by 5 bases and V by 4 bases; bases with no gene match: 3. The CDR3 DNA reads as TGTGCCAGCAGCACAGACAGGGACAATGAGCAGTTCTTC. This codes for CASSTDRDNEQFF. The full variable domain, its missing parts supplied by reference TRBV9 and TRBJ2-1, is DSGVTQTPKHLITATGQRVTLRCSPRSGDLSVYWYQQSLDQGLQFLIQYYNGEERAKGNILERFSAQQFPDLHSELNLSSLELGDSALYFCASSTDRDNEQFFGPGTRLTVL.

The chain carries TRBV28 and TRBJ1-1; D unclear. This CDR3 spans 13 amino acids. The V gene lost 3 bases and the J gene lost 2 bases, with 7 bases spanning the gap. CDR1 is MDHEN and CDR2 is SYDVKM in the germline V gene. CDR3 sequence reads: CASSFRSNTEAFF. The DNA of the CDR3 is TGTGCCAGCAGTTTTAGGTCAAACACTGAAGCTTTCTTT.

The chain uses TRBV6-5 and TRBJ2-7; no clear D gene. V shed 6 bases and J shed 0 bases, with 9 bases lying between them. From germline, CDR1 is MNHEY and CDR2 SVGAGI. CDR3 length: 13 amino acids. CDR3 DNA: TGTGCCAGCAGCGAAGGGCCCTCCTACGAGCAGTACTTC. It codes for CASSEGPSYEQYF.

The chain combines TRBV9 with TRBJ1-1; D remains unclear. Germline V gene sequence: CDR1 SGDLS, CDR2 YYNGEE. The CDR3 runs to 13 residues. V lost 0 bases to trimming and J lost 7 bases, with 10 bases between them. The CDR3 DNA reads as TGTGCCAGCAGCGTAGAACAGATAGGTGAAGCTTTCTTT. The encoded protein is CASSVEQIGEAFF.

A single count supports this clone. An end of the junction does not agree with germline; a read error may underlie this. The chain carries TRBV2 and TRBJ2-3; D not resolved. Germline loops: CDR1 SNHLY, CDR2 FYNNEI. CDR3 length: 15 residues. Here the CDR3 reads CASNEVEFGTDTQYF. CDR3 nucleotides: TGTGCCAGCAATGAAGTGGAGTTTGGAACAGATACGCAGTATTTT.

A few counts support this clone. The chain combines TRBV11-2 with TRBJ2-2; 12 bases line up with TRBD2. Trimming removed 3 bases from V and 4 bases from J; junction bases left unmatched: 6. Germline-derived CDR1 and CDR2 are SGHAT and FQNNGV. The CDR3 is 17 amino acids. The CDR3 sequence: CASSFPRLAGATGELFF. CDR3 coding DNA: TGTGCCAGCAGCTTTCCGCGACTAGCGGGGGCCACCGGGGAGCTGTTTTTT. Supplemented by reference TRBV11-2 and TRBJ2-2, the full variable domain reads EAGVAQSPRYKIIEKRQSVAFWCNPISGHATLYWYQQILGQGPKLLIQFQNNGVVDDSQLPKDRFSAERLKGVDSTLKIQPAKLEDSAVYLCASSFPRLAGATGELFFGEGSRLTVL.

The V gene is TRBV19, the J gene TRBJ1-1; no clear D gene. V shed 1 base and J shed 2 bases, with 11 bases lying between them. Germline V lookup: CDR1 LNHDA, CDR2 SQIVND (reference sequence). The CDR3 is 15 residues long. The CDR3 sequence is CASSIGTKSNTEAFF. CDR3 in DNA: TGTGCCAGTAGTATAGGTACCAAAAGTAACACTGAAGCTTTCTTT.

The J gene is TRBJ2-3, the V gene TRBV27; tentative D call: TRBD1 (6 bases). V gave up 1 base and J gave up 0 bases, with 11 bases separating them. The CDR3 sequence is 16 residues long. Germline values: CDR1 MNHEY, CDR2 SMNVEV (reference sequence). The CDR3 DNA follows: TGTGCCAGCAGTTTATGGCAGGGGCCCAGCACAGATACGCAGTATTTT. It encodes CASSLWQGPSTDTQYF.

V usage is TRBV9 and J usage is TRBJ2-5, with TRBD1 matching 9 bases. Looked up from germline, CDR1 is SGDLS and CDR2 is YYNGEE. CDR3 length: 15 residues. With V trimmed by 3 bases and J by 5 bases, 8 bases remained unmatched. DNA for the CDR3: TGTGCCAGCAGCGCCGAACAGGGGGCAGGGGAGACCCAGTACTTC. Translating it yields CASSAEQGAGETQYF. The variable domain in full, completed from reference TRBV9 and TRBJ2-5, reads DSGVTQTPKHLITATGQRVTLRCSPRSGDLSVYWYQQSLDQGLQFLIQYYNGEERAKGNILERFSAQQFPDLHSELNLSSLELGDSALYFCASSAEQGAGETQYFGPGTRLLVL.

In DNA, the CDR3 is TGCGCCAGCAGTTGGGGTGTCGGCTACGAGCAGTACTTC. It yields the protein CASSWGVGYEQYF. This rearrangement joins TRBV10-1 to TRBJ2-7; D not resolved. Germline CDR1 and CDR2: WNHNN and SYGVQD (reference sequence). The CDR3 spans 13 residues. Trimming shortened V by 5 bases and J by 3 bases, and 11 bases separated the two germline ends.

The chain has TRBV4-3 and TRBJ1-5; unclear D gene. The V gene lost 0 bases and the J gene lost 4 bases, with 16 bases spanning the gap. From germline, CDR1 is LGHNA and CDR2 YSLEER. This CDR3 is built from 17 residues. The CDR3 loop is CASSQDHSSGLNQPQHF. The CDR3 nucleotides are TGCGCCAGCAGCCAAGATCACAGTAGCGGACTTAATCAGCCCCAGCATTTT.

The chain has TRBV7-9 and TRBJ2-1; D may be TRBD2 (5 bases). Germline assignment: CDR1 SEHNR and CDR2 FQNEAQ (reference sequence). There are 15 residues in the CDR3. Trimming took 5 bases from V and 1 from J, leaving 12 bases between them. CDR3 loop: CASSLLGSSYNEQFF. The CDR3 DNA follows: TGTGCCAGCAGCCTTCTAGGGAGTTCCTACAATGAGCAGTTCTTC.

The chain links TRBV30 to TRBJ2-3, with 12 bases aligning to TRBD2. Germline CDR1 is GTSNPN and CDR2 is SVGIG (reference sequence). The CDR3 runs 16 residues. V lost 2 bases, J lost 5 bases, and 8 bases stayed unmatched. CDR3 coding DNA: TGTGCCTGGAGTCCATCTAGCGGGGGGGCCCTAGATACGCAGTATTTT. Its protein product is CAWSPSSGGALDTQYF.

This chain uses TRBV6-4 with TRBJ2-7; D unresolved. In germline, CDR1 is MRHNA, CDR2 SNTAGT. V was trimmed by 7 bases and J by 4 bases, leaving 11 bases between them. This CDR3 comprises 12 residues. CDR3 DNA sequence: TGTGCCAGCAAACGAAGACGGTACGAGCAGTACTTC. This codes for CASKRRRYEQYF.

This sequence joins TRBV4-3 and TRBJ2-7; TRBD1 matches at 8 bases. Germline assignment: CDR1 LGHNA and CDR2 YSLEER. Trimming removed 1 base from V and 2 bases from J; junction bases left unmatched: 4. This CDR3 has 15 residues. CDR3 DNA sequence: TGCGCCAGCAGCCAAGTGCAGGGGGCCACCTACGAGCAGTACTTC. Translated, it gives CASSQVQGATYEQYF.

This clone was seen a handful of times. Other nucleotide sequences from this sample produce the same CDR3. The gene calls are TRBV2 and TRBJ1-5; a weak D match, TRBD1 (6 bases). Per the germline V gene, CDR1 is SNHLY and CDR2 is FYNNEI. The CDR3 covers 14 residues. V was trimmed by 1 base and J by 7 bases, leaving 11 bases between them. CDR3 bases: TGTGCCAGCAGTGAAGTGGGGGGCGGGCAGCCCCAGCATTTT. Amino acids: CASSEVGGGQPQHF. Filled out from reference TRBV2 and TRBJ1-5, the complete variable domain reads EPEVTQTPSHQVTQMGQEVILRCVPISNHLYFYWYRQILGQKVEFLVSFYNNEISEKSEIFDDQFSVERPDGSNFTLKIRSTKLEDSAMYFCASSEVGGGQPQHFGDGTRLSIL.

About this clone: In the same sample, other DNA sequences code for this CDR3. V is TRBV10-3 and J is TRBJ2-1, with D perhaps being TRBD1 or TRBD2 (5 bases each). This CDR3 region has 15 residues. Germline-derived CDR1 and CDR2 are ENHRY and SYGVKD. V was shortened by 3 bases and J by 1 base, with 10 bases between the two germline ends. The CDR3, as DNA: TGTGCCATCAGTGACGGGACGATGTCCTACAATGAGCAGTTCTTC. Translation: CAISDGTMSYNEQFF.

The J gene is TRBJ2-3, the V gene TRBV5-4; 8 nucleotides align to TRBD2. This CDR3 comprises 15 residues. Looked up from germline, CDR1 is SGHNT and CDR2 is YYREEE (reference sequence). After removal of 7 bases from V and 1 base from J, the junction contained 8 bases not matched to a gene. Here the CDR3 reads CASGRGELGTDTQYF. DNA of the CDR3: TGTGCCAGCGGGCGGGGGGAGCTGGGCACAGATACGCAGTATTTT.